These T cell receptor beta chains were read from a single sample in a study of blood T cell repertoires in COVID-19. Clones were sequenced by immunoSEQ multiplex PCR, and TCRdb holds only the in-frame ones, with some missing. Seen here are 150,000 to 200,000 clones, approximately 84% observed once, and the top ten hold approximately 13%. The specimen was peripheral blood. The receptors stem from a woman older than 75 with acute or convalescent COVID-19. Each CDR3 is given with its conserved first and last residue. The D gene is left open where the match is weak. Clone size, where shown, is once, few, many, or a class for clones that have expanded.

d_gene: -; abundance: -; j_gene: TRBJ1-2; v_gene: TRBV4-1; CDR3nt: TGCGCCAGCAGCCCAGATCCGACAGGAGAAAATGGCTACACCTTC; CDR3aa: CASSPDPTGENGYTF
d_gene: TRBD2; abundance: -; j_gene: TRBJ2-2; v_gene: TRBV6-6; CDR3nt: TGTGCCAGCAGGACTAGCGGGGGGGACACCGGGGAGCTGTTTTTT; CDR3aa: CASRTSGGDTGELFF
d_gene: -; abundance: -; j_gene: TRBJ1-2; v_gene: TRBV28; CDR3nt: TGTGCCAGCAGGAGCTATAACTATGGCTACACCTTC; CDR3aa: CASRSYNYGYTF
d_gene: TRBD2; abundance: few; j_gene: TRBJ2-7; v_gene: TRBV30; CDR3nt: TGTGCCTGGACTAGCGGCACCTACGAGCAGTACTTC; CDR3aa: CAWTSGTYEQYF
d_gene: -; abundance: -; j_gene: TRBJ2-7; v_gene: TRBV5-1; CDR3nt: TGCGCCAGCAGCTTGGGTGGGGCAGACGAGCAGTACTTC; CDR3aa: CASSLGGADEQYF
d_gene: -; abundance: -; j_gene: TRBJ1-1; v_gene: TRBV5-1; CDR3nt: TGCGCCAGCAGCTCCTTTCCCGGGGAGAACACTGAAGCTTTCTTT; CDR3aa: CASSSFPGENTEAFF
d_gene: -; abundance: few; j_gene: TRBJ1-6; v_gene: TRBV6-5; CDR3nt: TGTGCCAGCAGCTACCTGGCGCAGGGGAATTCACCCCTCCACTTT; CDR3aa: CASSYLAQGNSPLHF
d_gene: -; abundance: few; j_gene: TRBJ1-1; v_gene: TRBV14; CDR3nt: TGTGCCAGCAGCCAGGCAGGTATGAACACTGAAGCTTTCTTT; CDR3aa: CASSQAGMNTEAFF
d_gene: -; abundance: -; j_gene: TRBJ2-6; v_gene: TRBV2; CDR3nt: TGTGCCAGCAGTCAACAGGGCTCCTCTGGGGCCAACGTCCTGACTTTC; CDR3aa: CASSQQGSSGANVLTF
d_gene: TRBD1; abundance: -; j_gene: TRBJ1-5; v_gene: TRBV30; CDR3nt: TGTGCCTGGAGTAGGTGGGACAGGGGGAACAAGCCCCAGCATTTT; CDR3aa: CAWSRWDRGNKPQHF
d_gene: -; abundance: -; j_gene: TRBJ1-6; v_gene: TRBV11-2; CDR3nt: TGTGCCAGCAGCCCTCAGGGTGTCGCAGGGTCACCCCTCCACTTT; CDR3aa: CASSPQGVAGSPLHF
d_gene: -; abundance: -; j_gene: TRBJ1-1; v_gene: TRBV4-1; CDR3nt: TGCGCCAGCAGCCAAGGAAGATACAGGAGTAACACTGAAGCTTTCTTT; CDR3aa: CASSQGRYRSNTEAFF
d_gene: -; abundance: -; j_gene: TRBJ1-5; v_gene: TRBV12-3/TRBV12-4; CDR3nt: TGTGCCAGCAGTTTAGGCAGGGATCAGCCCCAGCATTTT; CDR3aa: CASSLGRDQPQHF
d_gene: -; abundance: once; j_gene: TRBJ1-4; v_gene: TRBV6-6; CDR3nt: TGTGCCAGCAGTCAAAATGGGGGGAGAACTAATGAAAAACTGTTTTTT; CDR3aa: CASSQNGGRTNEKLFF
d_gene: TRBD1; abundance: -; j_gene: TRBJ1-6; v_gene: TRBV6-5; CDR3nt: TGTGCCAGCAGCGGGCCGGGACAGGATACCCTCCACTTT; CDR3aa: CASSGPGQDTLHF
d_gene: -; abundance: -; j_gene: TRBJ1-2; v_gene: TRBV6-5; CDR3nt: TGTGCCAGCAGCTTAGGACAATCCAAATGGGGCTACACCTTC; CDR3aa: CASSLGQSKWGYTF
d_gene: -; abundance: -; j_gene: TRBJ1-4; v_gene: TRBV25-1; CDR3nt: TGTGCCAGCAGTGAAAGCTTCGGGGTTGGGGAAAAACTGTTTTTT; CDR3aa: CASSESFGVGEKLFF
d_gene: -; abundance: -; j_gene: TRBJ2-1; v_gene: TRBV30; CDR3nt: TGTGCCTGGAGTGTATCGGGAGCAGGGCCCTACAATGAGCAGTTCTTC; CDR3aa: CAWSVSGAGPYNEQFF
d_gene: TRBD2; abundance: -; j_gene: TRBJ2-7; v_gene: TRBV7-9; CDR3nt: TGTGCCAGCAGCCTAGCGGGAGGATCCTACGAGCAGTACTTC; CDR3aa: CASSLAGGSYEQYF
d_gene: -; abundance: -; j_gene: TRBJ2-2; v_gene: TRBV5-5; CDR3nt: TGTGCCAGCAGCATCACAGGGAACGGGGAGCTGTTTTTT; CDR3aa: CASSITGNGELFF
d_gene: TRBD2; abundance: -; j_gene: TRBJ2-7; v_gene: TRBV3-1/TRBV3-2; CDR3nt: TGTGCCAGCAGCCTTCGAGCTAGCGGGAGTTACGAGCAGTACTTC; CDR3aa: CASSLRASGSYEQYF
d_gene: -; abundance: few; j_gene: TRBJ1-6; v_gene: TRBV27; CDR3nt: TGTGCCAGCAGACAAAATACAGGGACCTATAATTCACCCCTCCACTTT; CDR3aa: CASRQNTGTYNSPLHF
d_gene: -; abundance: -; j_gene: TRBJ1-2; v_gene: TRBV27; CDR3nt: TGTGCCAGCAGTCCGGGACAAAGCGCGACATCGGGCTACACCTTC; CDR3aa: CASSPGQSATSGYTF
d_gene: -; abundance: -; j_gene: TRBJ1-4; v_gene: TRBV7-8; CDR3nt: TGTGCCAGCAGCTTAGGGAGGAATGAAAAACTGTTTTTT; CDR3aa: CASSLGRNEKLFF
d_gene: -; abundance: few; j_gene: TRBJ1-1; v_gene: TRBV13; CDR3nt: TGTGCCAGCAGCAAACCAGAGGATATGAACACTGAAGCTTTCTTT; CDR3aa: CASSKPEDMNTEAFF
d_gene: -; abundance: -; j_gene: TRBJ1-1; v_gene: TRBV9; CDR3nt: TGTGCCACCTCCGGGGGGGGTGGTGGCACTGAAGCTTTCTTT; CDR3aa: CATSGGGGGTEAFF
d_gene: TRBD1; abundance: -; j_gene: TRBJ2-1; v_gene: TRBV6-4; CDR3nt: TGTGCCAGCAGCCCCCAGGGGGTCAATGAGCAGTTCTTC; CDR3aa: CASSPQGVNEQFF
d_gene: TRBD1; abundance: -; j_gene: TRBJ2-5; v_gene: TRBV6-5; CDR3nt: TGTGCCAGCAGTTACGGGTTCAGGGGGGAGACCCAGTACTTC; CDR3aa: CASSYGFRGETQYF
d_gene: -; abundance: once; j_gene: TRBJ2-4; v_gene: TRBV4-1; CDR3nt: TGCGCCAGCAGCCAAACATTCGCGGACAAAAACATTCAGTACTTC; CDR3aa: CASSQTFADKNIQYF
d_gene: TRBD1; abundance: -; j_gene: TRBJ1-4; v_gene: TRBV25-1; CDR3nt: TGTGCCAGCAGTGGTCCTTCGAGGGGGCCCAATGAAAAACTGTTTTTT; CDR3aa: CASSGPSRGPNEKLFF
d_gene: -; abundance: -; j_gene: TRBJ2-1; v_gene: TRBV28; CDR3nt: TGTGCCAGCAGTTTAGGCGGGATGATCAATGAGCAGTTCTTC; CDR3aa: CASSLGGMINEQFF
d_gene: -; abundance: -; j_gene: TRBJ2-4; v_gene: TRBV2; CDR3nt: TGTGCCGGGGCCTCCATAGCCAAAAACATTCAGTACTTC; CDR3aa: CAGASIAKNIQYF
d_gene: TRBD2; abundance: few; j_gene: TRBJ2-1; v_gene: TRBV19; CDR3nt: TGTGCCAGTAGTATTACGGGGGGGGTACAACCCGAATACAATGAGCAGTTCTTC; CDR3aa: CASSITGGVQPEYNEQFF
d_gene: -; abundance: -; j_gene: TRBJ1-1; v_gene: TRBV6-1; CDR3nt: TGTGCCAGCAGTCACGCCCAGGGCGCCAACACTGAAGCTTTCTTT; CDR3aa: CASSHAQGANTEAFF
d_gene: -; abundance: -; j_gene: TRBJ2-1; v_gene: TRBV6-6; CDR3nt: TGTGCCAGCAGTGGAGGGAGAAATGAGCAGTTCTTC; CDR3aa: CASSGGRNEQFF
d_gene: -; abundance: -; j_gene: TRBJ1-5; v_gene: TRBV7-8; CDR3nt: TGTGCCAGCAGCTTAGGGCAGGTCAATCAGCCCCAGCATTTT; CDR3aa: CASSLGQVNQPQHF
d_gene: TRBD1; abundance: -; j_gene: TRBJ1-3; v_gene: TRBV6-5; CDR3nt: TGTGCCACCCGGACAGGGGTTGGAAACACCATATATTTT; CDR3aa: CATRTGVGNTIYF
d_gene: TRBD2; abundance: -; j_gene: TRBJ2-7; v_gene: TRBV9; CDR3nt: TGTGCCAGCAGCGTAGGGGCTAGCGGGCCCTACGAGCAGTACTTC; CDR3aa: CASSVGASGPYEQYF
d_gene: -; abundance: -; j_gene: TRBJ1-6; v_gene: TRBV7-2; CDR3nt: TGTGCCAGCAGCTTAGGTTCTGGGGGCGGGTCACCCCTCCACTTT; CDR3aa: CASSLGSGGGSPLHF
d_gene: -; abundance: -; j_gene: TRBJ2-2; v_gene: TRBV29-1; CDR3nt: TGCAGCGCCCGGTACGGGAGCACCGGGGAGCTGTTTTTT; CDR3aa: CSARYGSTGELFF
d_gene: -; abundance: -; j_gene: TRBJ2-1; v_gene: TRBV4-1; CDR3nt: TGCGCCAGCAGCCAACCCGGGACATCCAATGAGCAGTTCTTC; CDR3aa: CASSQPGTSNEQFF
d_gene: TRBD1; abundance: -; j_gene: TRBJ2-3; v_gene: TRBV5-1; CDR3nt: TGCGCCAGCAGCGGCGGACAGGGGAAGGTCACAGATACGCAGTATTTT; CDR3aa: CASSGGQGKVTDTQYF
d_gene: -; abundance: once; j_gene: TRBJ2-1; v_gene: TRBV30; CDR3nt: TGTGCCTGGAGTGTAATGGGGGGGGGCCCCCAGTTCTTC; CDR3aa: CAWSVMGGGPQFF
d_gene: TRBD1; abundance: -; j_gene: TRBJ1-5; v_gene: TRBV5-1; CDR3nt: TGCGCCAGCAGCGAAGGGACAGGGAGCAATCAGCCCCAGCATTTT; CDR3aa: CASSEGTGSNQPQHF
d_gene: -; abundance: -; j_gene: TRBJ1-5; v_gene: TRBV19; CDR3nt: TGTGCCAGTAAAGGGGGAGGGAGGAGCAATCAGCCCCAGCATTTT; CDR3aa: CASKGGGRSNQPQHF
d_gene: -; abundance: few; j_gene: TRBJ1-1; v_gene: TRBV12-3/TRBV12-4; CDR3nt: TGTGCCAGCAGTTTCTGGAACACTGAAGCTTTCTTT; CDR3aa: CASSFWNTEAFF
d_gene: TRBD1; abundance: -; j_gene: TRBJ1-1; v_gene: TRBV19; CDR3nt: TGTGCCAGTACAAGTGTCAGGACAGGGGGAGGTCGGACTGAAGCTTTCTTT; CDR3aa: CASTSVRTGGGRTEAFF
d_gene: TRBD1; abundance: -; j_gene: TRBJ1-5; v_gene: TRBV2; CDR3nt: TGTGCCAGCAGTGGACAGGGCGGTACTCAGCCCCAGCATTTT; CDR3aa: CASSGQGGTQPQHF
d_gene: TRBD1; abundance: -; j_gene: TRBJ2-3; v_gene: TRBV7-8; CDR3nt: TGTGCCAGCAGCTTAGTTGGCAGGGGGACAGATACGCAGTATTTT; CDR3aa: CASSLVGRGTDTQYF
d_gene: -; abundance: -; j_gene: TRBJ1-1; v_gene: TRBV5-1; CDR3nt: TGCGCCAGCAGCTTGGCGCTCGGGACAGAAGCTTTCTTT; CDR3aa: CASSLALGTEAFF
d_gene: TRBD2; abundance: -; j_gene: TRBJ2-7; v_gene: TRBV19; CDR3nt: TGTGCCAGTAGTCCTCAGACTAGCGGGACCGAGCAGTACTTC; CDR3aa: CASSPQTSGTEQYF
d_gene: -; abundance: -; j_gene: TRBJ1-4; v_gene: TRBV18; CDR3nt: TGTGCCAGCTCCTCGGGGGGCAGTAATGAAAAACTGTTTTTT; CDR3aa: CASSSGGSNEKLFF
d_gene: TRBD1; abundance: -; j_gene: TRBJ2-7; v_gene: TRBV30; CDR3nt: TGTGCCTCATCCGGGACAGGGGGCCTTTTGCAGTACTTC; CDR3aa: CASSGTGGLLQYF
d_gene: TRBD2; abundance: few; j_gene: TRBJ2-1; v_gene: TRBV5-1; CDR3nt: TGCGCCAGCAGCTTGGGGTTAGCGGGAGGAGCCAATGAGCAGTTCTTC; CDR3aa: CASSLGLAGGANEQFF